These 17 T cell receptor beta chains came from one sample sequenced in a study of cytomegalovirus exposure and HLA in healthy donors. Repertoires were generated with immunoSEQ multiplex PCR, while TCRdb's copy carries only in-frame clones and drops some. The sample carries 85,000 to 120,000 clones, about 88% recorded once. Source material: PBMCs. These receptors came from a woman under 30 in good health and CMV-seropositive.

The J gene is TRBJ1-1, the V gene TRBV4-3; a possible D gene is TRBD1 (5 bases). Trimming left V 0 bases short and J 5 bases short, with 13 bases between. The CDR3 is 15 amino acids. The germline V gene encodes CDR1 LGHNA and CDR2 YSLEER. CDR3 DNA sequence: TGCGCCAGCAGCCAAGATCATAGGGGTTTGACTGAAGCTTTCTTT. Its protein is CASSQDHRGLTEAFF.

The genes are TRBV6-1 and TRBJ1-5; tentatively, D is TRBD1 (5 bases). Germline-derived CDR1 and CDR2 are MNHNS and SASEGT. V was shortened by 4 bases and J by 0 bases, with 13 bases between the two germline ends. This CDR3 is built from 16 residues. This CDR3 reads CASSGGWGLSNQPQHF. The CDR3 coding sequence is TGTGCCAGCAGTGGCGGGTGGGGACTTAGCAATCAGCCCCAGCATTTT.

The chain combines TRBV9 with TRBJ2-5; 11 bases are a match to TRBD2. Trimming at V came to 1 base and at J to 2 bases, leaving 7 bases not matched to a gene. Germline CDR1 and CDR2: SGDLS and YYNGEE. CDR3 length: 17 amino acids. CDR3 in DNA: TGTGCCAGCAGCGTAAGCCTAGCGGGGGGCTTGCAAGAGACCCAGTACTTC. Amino acid sequence: CASSVSLAGGLQETQYF. The full variable domain, rest sourced from reference TRBV9 and TRBJ2-5, is DSGVTQTPKHLITATGQRVTLRCSPRSGDLSVYWYQQSLDQGLQFLIQYYNGEERAKGNILERFSAQQFPDLHSELNLSSLELGDSALYFCASSVSLAGGLQETQYFGPGTRLLVL.

Here the CDR3 reads CASSYNPGSYNSPLHF. CDR3 DNA: TGTGCCAGCAGTTACAACCCCGGGTCCTATAATTCACCCCTCCACTTT. V and J are TRBV6-5 and TRBJ1-6; unclear D gene. The germline V gene has CDR1 MNHEY and CDR2 SVGAGI. This CDR3 region has 16 residues. Trimming took 2 bases from V and 1 from J, leaving 9 bases between them.

The V gene is TRBV18, the J gene TRBJ2-1; a weak D match, TRBD1 (6 bases). This CDR3 spans 14 amino acids. CDR1 is KGHSH, CDR2 LQKENI, per germline. V lost 3 bases and J lost 4, with 10 bases in between. CDR3 loop: CASSPQGGYNEQFF. In DNA form, the CDR3 reads TGTGCCAGCTCACCTCAAGGGGGTTACAATGAGCAGTTCTTC.

The chain joins TRBV6-4 to TRBJ1-5; 7 bases fit TRBD1. The CDR3 covers 19 residues. J gave up 2 bases and V 2 bases, and 15 bases lay outside the gene matches. Germline values: CDR1 MRHNA, CDR2 SNTAGT. Written as DNA, the CDR3 is TGTGCCAGCAGTGACCTCCCGACAGGGACAATAAGAGGCAATCAGCCCCAGCATTTT. Translation: CASSDLPTGTIRGNQPQHF.

Note on this clone: Distinct nucleotide sequences in the sample also encode this CDR3. The chain uses TRBV7-9 and TRBJ1-6; 7 nucleotides align to TRBD1. Germline V gene sequence: CDR1 SEHNR, CDR2 FQNEAQ (reference sequence). V trimming: 6 bases; J trimming: 5 bases; junction bases outside the gene matches: 4. There are 14 residues in the CDR3. CDR3: CASSLGQNNSPLHF. The CDR3 region has the DNA TGTGCCAGCAGTTTGGGACAGAATAATTCACCCCTCCACTTT.

The V call is TRBV10-3, the J call TRBJ2-6; 11 bases line up with TRBD2. Germline V gene lookup returns CDR1 ENHRY and CDR2 SYGVKD. The CDR3 extends over 19 amino acids. The V and J ends lost 2 bases and 0 bases, in that order; junction bases with no gene match: 6. The CDR3 bases are TGTGCCATCAGTGAGACTAGCGGGGGTGAAAGCTCTGGGGCCAACGTCCTGACTTTC. Translation gives CAISETSGGESSGANVLTF.

The count of this clone is one. This rearrangement joins TRBV27 to TRBJ2-2; 8 nucleotides align to TRBD2. The ends lost 8 bases at V and 0 bases at J; junction bases unmatched: 5. Germline V lookup: CDR1 MNHEY, CDR2 SMNVEV (reference sequence). The CDR3 consists of 15 residues. In DNA, the CDR3 is TGTGCCAGCTGCCCGGGGGGGACGAACACCGGGGAGCTGTTTTTT. Translated, it gives CASCPGGTNTGELFF.

V is TRBV4-3 and J is TRBJ2-3; 8 bases agree with TRBD2. V shed 3 bases, J shed 6 bases, and the junction held 8 bases outside the gene matches. The length of the CDR3 is 15 residues. CDR1 and CDR2 from the germline V gene are LGHNA and YSLEER. In DNA, the CDR3 is TGCGCCAGCAGCCAGGCCACGGGGGGGCCGGATACGCAGTATTTT. Translated: CASSQATGGPDTQYF.

The chain joins TRBV6-1 to TRBJ1-4; TRBD1 matches at 9 bases. Germline CDR1 is MNHNS and CDR2 is SASEGT. The CDR3 sequence is 14 residues long. The J segment lost 4 bases and the V segment lost 6 bases, leaving 3 bases of the junction unmatched. The CDR3 protein is CASRLDRGNEKLFF. The CDR3 coding sequence is TGTGCCAGCAGGCTGGACAGGGGTAATGAAAAACTGTTTTTT.

This chain uses TRBV28 with TRBJ1-1, with D possibly matching TRBD1 (5 bases). V lost 4 bases and J lost 10, with 19 bases in between. The CDR3 length is 14 residues. The germline V gene encodes CDR1 MDHEN and CDR2 SYDVKM. CDR3 coding DNA: TGTGCCAGCAGTTCTTCCGGAGGGGCCAAGCGAGCTTTCTTT. It is translated as CASSSSGGAKRAFF.

The rearrangement uses TRBV5-1 and TRBJ2-3; D is perhaps TRBD1 (6 bases). The CDR3 is made up of 16 amino acids. CDR1 is SGHRS, CDR2 YFSETQ, per germline. V was trimmed by 1 base and J by 0 bases, leaving 12 bases between them. Here the CDR3 reads CASSLLGHPSTDTQYF. CDR3 bases: TGCGCCAGCAGCTTGTTGGGACACCCTAGCACAGATACGCAGTATTTT.

This clone was observed a few times. The chain recombines TRBV4-2 with TRBJ2-2; a weak D match, TRBD1 (6 bases). This CDR3 spans 16 amino acids. Trimming cost V 0 bases and J 2 bases, with 10 bases left between them. Germline loops: CDR1 LGHNA, CDR2 YNFKEQ. The CDR3 DNA is TGTGCCAGCAGCCAAGAGGGCAGGGGCAACACCGGGGAGCTGTTTTTT. Amino acids: CASSQEGRGNTGELFF.

The rearrangement links TRBV25-1 to TRBJ2-7; 12 bases are shared with TRBD1. CDR1 and CDR2 (germline): MGHDK, SYGVNS. J lost 7 bases, V lost 3 bases, and 7 bases had no gene match. The CDR3 is 15 residues long. The CDR3 coding sequence is TGTGCCAGCAGTGACCCGGGACAGGGGGCGGGTGAGCAGTACTTC. It codes for CASSDPGQGAGEQYF.

The chain recombines TRBV7-2 with TRBJ2-2, with D uncertain. This CDR3 has 16 residues. Germline assignment: CDR1 SGHTA and CDR2 FQGNSA. Between the trimmed V and J ends, which lost 1 base and 1 base, there was a span of 10 bases. CDR3 in amino acids: CASSLGLGRNTGELFF. CDR3 sequence (DNA): TGTGCCAGCAGCTTAGGACTCGGCAGGAACACCGGGGAGCTGTTTTTT.

This chain joins TRBV2 and TRBJ1-4; D is unresolved. V shed 6 bases and J shed 0 bases, with 8 bases lying between them. CDR3 length: 14 amino acids. CDR1 SNHLY and CDR2 FYNNEI come from the germline V gene. CDR3 DNA: TGTGCCAGCAGCCCCGGAGCAACTAATGAAAAACTGTTTTTT. Protein: CASSPGATNEKLFF.